The 11 T cell receptor beta chains in this list originate from one sample, sequenced in a study of patients and donors after allogeneic stem cell transplantation. MiXCR was run by TCRdb on the RT-PCR reads, yielding one entry per CDR3 protein. The profile shows about 89,000 distinct CDR3 sequences, 40% to 60% of them singletons. Sequenced sample: blood, either unsorted or a sorted T cell fraction (not recorded which). The receptors stem from a human donor who was either an allogeneic HSCT recipient or a stem cell or donor lymphocyte infusion donor (not recorded which). It is not recorded whose cells these are; they may come from a transplant donor.

The DNA of the CDR3 is TGCGCCAGCAGCCCTGGACTGACACACAATGAGCAGTTCTTC. This codes for CASSPGLTHNEQFF. The J gene is TRBJ2-1, the V gene TRBV10-1; maybe TRBD2 (5 bases). Germline CDR1 and CDR2: WNHNN and SYGVQD (reference sequence). V was shortened by 6 bases and J by 5 bases, with 14 bases between the two germline ends. The CDR3 loop spans 14 amino acids.

V gene TRBV10-3 combines with J gene TRBJ1-2, with D maybe TRBD1 (5 bases). The CDR3 sequence is 13 residues long. Trimming removed 6 bases at V and 4 bases at J, with 12 bases between. In germline, CDR1 is ENHRY, CDR2 SYGVKD. CDR3 amino acids: CAIRRDGTYGYTF. The CDR3 DNA reads as TGTGCCATCAGACGGGACGGTACCTATGGCTACACCTTC.

J is TRBJ1-1 and V is TRBV7-2, with TRBD1 as a possible D gene (5 bases). This CDR3 comprises 11 residues. Germline-derived CDR1 and CDR2 are SGHTA and FQGNSA. Trimming pared 3 bases from V and 9 bases from J, leaving 8 bases between. CDR3 amino acids: CASSLEGKAFF. In DNA, the CDR3 is TGTGCCAGCAGCTTGGAGGGGAAAGCTTTCTTT.

The chain carries TRBV4-1 and TRBJ1-5; 9 nucleotides line up with TRBD1. The CDR3 loop spans 17 amino acids. Per the germline V gene, CDR1 is MGHRA and CDR2 is YSYEKL. V lost 2 bases to trimming and J lost 0 bases; unmatched junction nucleotides: 5. This CDR3 is CASSQYRDRDSNQPQHF. In DNA form, the CDR3 reads TGCGCCAGCAGCCAATACCGGGACAGGGATAGCAATCAGCCCCAGCATTTT.

This clonotype was seen once. The germline gene is not matched at one end of the junction; a read error may be the cause. The chain joins TRBV13 to TRBJ2-3; D remains unclear. This CDR3 spans 13 amino acids. Germline V gives CDR1 PRHDT, CDR2 FYEKMQ (reference sequence). The CDR3 DNA is TGTGCCAGCGGCTTCAGCCCCACAGATACGCAGTATTTT. Protein product: CASGFSPTDTQYF.

The chain is built from TRBV20-1 and TRBJ1-5, with no clear D. V lost 5 bases, J lost 2 bases, and 19 bases lay in between. Germline V gene lookup returns CDR1 DFQATT and CDR2 SNEGSKA (reference sequence). The CDR3 extends over 16 amino acids. The CDR3 loop is CSAVGRPTSGNQPQHF. DNA for the CDR3: TGCAGTGCTGTAGGGCGCCCAACCTCGGGCAATCAGCCCCAGCATTTT.

J is TRBJ2-5 and V is TRBV9; maybe TRBD2 (6 bases). V lost 2 bases and J lost 2, with 13 bases in between. This CDR3 is built from 15 residues. In germline, CDR1 is SGDLS, CDR2 YYNGEE. The CDR3 here is CASSVSSGLQETQYF. The DNA of the CDR3 is TGTGCCAGCAGCGTCTCCAGCGGGCTACAAGAGACCCAGTACTTC.

This clonotype was observed a few times. This chain connects TRBV12-3 or TRBV12-4 to TRBJ1-5; D possibly corresponds to TRBD1 (5 bases). The CDR3 is made up of 14 amino acids. Trimming removed 2 bases from V and 11 bases from J, with 16 bases in between. For the CDR3, the DNA is TGTGCCAGCAGTTTAAGGGGCCCCTCGGGGACCCAGCATTTT. It yields the protein CASSLRGPSGTQHF.

This sequence joins TRBV14 and TRBJ2-7, with 7 bases aligning to TRBD2. The CDR3 runs to 17 residues. Germline-derived CDR1 and CDR2 are SGHDN and FVKESK. V dropped 2 bases and J dropped 3; count of bases not matched to a gene: 13. The CDR3 nucleotides read TGTGCCAGCAGCCAAACGTTCCCAACTAGCGCCAACTACGAGCAGTACTTC. It yields the protein CASSQTFPTSANYEQYF.

This chain uses TRBV28 with TRBJ1-1; tentative D call: TRBD1 (6 bases). V lost 4 bases and J 7 bases, leaving 13 bases between the germline ends. There are 13 residues in the CDR3. From germline, CDR1 is MDHEN and CDR2 SYDVKM. The CDR3 sequence: CASSSGQTIEAFF. CDR3 in DNA: TGTGCCAGCAGTTCCGGACAGACTATTGAAGCTTTCTTT.

The chain combines TRBV12-3 or TRBV12-4 with TRBJ2-7; possible D gene TRBD2, 6 bases. V lost 6 bases, J lost 2 bases, and 14 bases lay in between. The CDR3 runs to 14 residues. The CDR3 loop is CASSPRDFAYEQYF. The CDR3 nucleotides are TGTGCCAGCAGCCCAAGGGACTTCGCCTACGAGCAGTACTTC.